This T cell receptor beta chain appears in the sequencing data of a study of OX40 agonist ivuxolimab in advanced cancers. Study-wide background: The study treated patients with ivuxolimab, an agonistic anti-OX40 (CD134) antibody.

Unmatched junction bases numbered 1, after V lost 3 bases and J lost 4 bases. From germline, CDR1 is LNHDA and CDR2 SQIVND (reference sequence). The CDR3 spans 14 residues. Profiling relied on immunoSEQ multiplex PCR, and the TCRdb table lists in-frame clones only, not all of them. This table holds some 91,000 clones, 70% to 90% found once. Study-level points and caveats: Low normalized T-cell clonal expansion was additionally recorded for some nonresponders. CD8+ T cells were the subset that, on average, had more expanded clones than CD4+. Both blood CD4+ and CD8+ T cells showed clonal growth by week 6 at 0.1 to 3.0 mg/kg.

Note on this clone: Its antigen is undetermined.

This rearrangement joins TRBV19 to TRBJ1-5, with 9 bases that match TRBD1. The TCR comes from an adult with an advanced solid tumor such as melanoma, head and neck, liver or kidney cancer. The material was CD4+ or CD8+ T cells sorted from blood, obtained in a trial of the OX40 agonist ivuxolimab. CDR3 amino acids: CASSMTGGNQPQHF. The CDR3 nucleotides are TGTGCCAGTAGTATGACAGGGGGTAATCAGCCCCAGCATTTT.